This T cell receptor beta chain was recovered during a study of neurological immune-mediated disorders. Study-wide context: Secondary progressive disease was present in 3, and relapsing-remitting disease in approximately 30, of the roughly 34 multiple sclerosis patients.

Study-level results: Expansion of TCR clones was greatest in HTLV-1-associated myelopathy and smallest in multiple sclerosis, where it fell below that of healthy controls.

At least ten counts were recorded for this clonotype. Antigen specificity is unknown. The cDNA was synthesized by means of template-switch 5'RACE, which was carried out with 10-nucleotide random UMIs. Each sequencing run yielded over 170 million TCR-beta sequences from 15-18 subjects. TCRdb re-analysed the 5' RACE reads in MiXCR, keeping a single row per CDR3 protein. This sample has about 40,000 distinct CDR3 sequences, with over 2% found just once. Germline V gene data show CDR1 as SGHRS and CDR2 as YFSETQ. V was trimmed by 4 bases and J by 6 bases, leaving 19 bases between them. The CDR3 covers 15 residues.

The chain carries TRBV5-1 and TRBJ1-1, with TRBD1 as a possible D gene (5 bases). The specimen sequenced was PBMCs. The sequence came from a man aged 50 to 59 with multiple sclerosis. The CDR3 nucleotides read TGCGCCAGCAGCCGAGGGGAGGCTAACAACCCTGAAGCTTTCTTT. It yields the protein CASSRGEANNPEAFF.